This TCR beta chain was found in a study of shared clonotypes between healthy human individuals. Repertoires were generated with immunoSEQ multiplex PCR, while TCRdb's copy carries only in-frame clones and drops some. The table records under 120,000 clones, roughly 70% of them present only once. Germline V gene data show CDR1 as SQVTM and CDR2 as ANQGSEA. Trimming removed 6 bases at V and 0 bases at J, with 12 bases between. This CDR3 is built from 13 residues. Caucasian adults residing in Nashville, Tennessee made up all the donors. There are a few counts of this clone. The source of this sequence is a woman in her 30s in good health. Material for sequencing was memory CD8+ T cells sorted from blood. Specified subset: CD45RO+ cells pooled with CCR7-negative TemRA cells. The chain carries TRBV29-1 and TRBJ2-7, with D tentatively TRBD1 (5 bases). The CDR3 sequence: CSVSGPHSYEQYF. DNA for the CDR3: TGCAGCGTATCAGGGCCCCACTCCTACGAGCAGTACTTC.